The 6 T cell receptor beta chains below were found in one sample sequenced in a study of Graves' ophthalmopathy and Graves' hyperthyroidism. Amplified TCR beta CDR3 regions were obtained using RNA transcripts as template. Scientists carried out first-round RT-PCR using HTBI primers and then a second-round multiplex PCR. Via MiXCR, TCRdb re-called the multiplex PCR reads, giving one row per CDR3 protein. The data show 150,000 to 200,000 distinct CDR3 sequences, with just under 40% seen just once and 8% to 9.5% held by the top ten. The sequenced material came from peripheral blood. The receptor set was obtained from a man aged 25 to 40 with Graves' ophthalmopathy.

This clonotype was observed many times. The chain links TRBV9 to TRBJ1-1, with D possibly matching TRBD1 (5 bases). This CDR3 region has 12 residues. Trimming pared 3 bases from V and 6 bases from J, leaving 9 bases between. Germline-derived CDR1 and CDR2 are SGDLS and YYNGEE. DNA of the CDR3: TGTGCCAGCAGCGCCGGGGGGGCTGAAGCTTTCTTT. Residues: CASSAGGAEAFF.

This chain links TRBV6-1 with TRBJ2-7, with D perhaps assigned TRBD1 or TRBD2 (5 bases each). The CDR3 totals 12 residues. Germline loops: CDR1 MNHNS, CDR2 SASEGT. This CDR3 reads CVTSGPSYEQYF. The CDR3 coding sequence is TGTGTCACATCGGGACCCTCCTACGAGCAGTACTTC.

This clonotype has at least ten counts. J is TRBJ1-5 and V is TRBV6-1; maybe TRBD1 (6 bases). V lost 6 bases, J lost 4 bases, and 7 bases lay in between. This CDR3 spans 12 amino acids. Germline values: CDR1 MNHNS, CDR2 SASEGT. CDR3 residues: CASSTGNQPQHF. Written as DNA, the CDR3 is TGTGCCAGCAGCACAGGGAATCAGCCCCAGCATTTT.

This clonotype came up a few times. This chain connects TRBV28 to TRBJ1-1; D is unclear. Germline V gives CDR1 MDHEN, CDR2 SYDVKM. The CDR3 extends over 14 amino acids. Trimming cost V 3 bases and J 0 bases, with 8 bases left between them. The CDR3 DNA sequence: TGTGCCAGCAGTTTCCACATCATGAACACTGAAGCTTTCTTT. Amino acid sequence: CASSFHIMNTEAFF. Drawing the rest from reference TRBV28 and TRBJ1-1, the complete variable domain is DVKVTQSSRYLVKRTGEKVFLECVQDMDHENMFWYRQDPGLGLRLIYFSYDVKMKEKGDIPEGYSVSREKKERFSLILESASTNQTSMYLCASSFHIMNTEAFFGQGTRLTVV.

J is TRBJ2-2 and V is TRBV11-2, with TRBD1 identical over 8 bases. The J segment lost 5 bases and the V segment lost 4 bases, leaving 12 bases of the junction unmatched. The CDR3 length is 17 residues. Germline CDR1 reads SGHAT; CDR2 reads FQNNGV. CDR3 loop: CASSSREDRARTGELFF. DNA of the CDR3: TGTGCCAGCAGCTCAAGGGAGGACAGGGCCAGAACCGGGGAGCTGTTTTTT.

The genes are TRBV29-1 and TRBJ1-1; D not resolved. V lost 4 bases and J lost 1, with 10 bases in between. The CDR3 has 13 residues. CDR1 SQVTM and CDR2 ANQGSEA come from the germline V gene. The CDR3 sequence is CSVVDPANTEAFF. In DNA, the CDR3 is TGCAGCGTTGTGGATCCAGCGAACACTGAAGCTTTCTTT.